Listed below are T cell receptor beta chains from one sample, sequenced in a study of blood T cell repertoires in COVID-19. Clones were read by immunoSEQ multiplex PCR, and TCRdb kept only the in-frame ones, dropping some. Of around 200,000 clones in the sample, just over 85% were seen once. The sequenced sample was peripheral blood. Receptor source: a man aged 45-65 years with acute or convalescent COVID-19. CDR3s leave out the opening cysteine and the closing phenylalanine or tryptophan. Each record gives: J gene, clone size, CDR3 length, V gene, CDR3 protein. The size field is filled for only some rows; it gives once, few, many or a size class.

TRBJ1-1 | . | 14 | TRBV18 | ASSPRRVALNTEAF
TRBJ1-1 | . | 14 | TRBV7-6 | ASSSPGVQGPTEAF
TRBJ1-1 | . | 13 | TRBV10-3 | AISESGGRGTEAF
TRBJ1-1 | . | 11 | TRBV18 | ASSLQGSTEAF
TRBJ1-1 | . | 11 | TRBV19 | ASSIRGRTEAF
TRBJ2-7 | . | 11 | TRBV15 | ATSLNQGYEQY
TRBJ2-3 | . | 12 | TRBV6-5 | ASILTGPTDTQY
TRBJ1-2 | . | 13 | TRBV6-5 | ASSYSMSGSHGYT
TRBJ2-5 | . | 13 | TRBV10-2 | ASRRGSGGQETQY
TRBJ1-2 | . | 13 | TRBV19 | ASSQWRQGLYGYT
TRBJ2-1 | . | 13 | TRBV19 | ASRRPGTVYNEQF
TRBJ1-5 | . | 13 | TRBV6-5 | ASSSPGRQHQPQH
TRBJ1-5 | . | 14 | TRBV18 | ASSPRDSQAMEPQH
TRBJ2-7 | . | 12 | TRBV9 | ASSPTGDGVEQY
TRBJ1-2 | . | 15 | TRBV7-8 | ASSLQGQGSTPSGYT
TRBJ2-5 | . | 12 | TRBV4-1 | ASSQVVLQETQY
TRBJ1-4 | . | 11 | TRBV5-1 | ASSLGDRDKLF
TRBJ2-7 | . | 11 | TRBV10-3 | ASNRDRGYEQY
TRBJ2-4 | . | 11 | TRBV6-5 | ASNAPGVNIQY
TRBJ2-3 | . | 12 | TRBV10-1 | ASSAGHGTDTQY
TRBJ2-2 | . | 12 | TRBV7-9 | ASSSHDRDGELF
TRBJ2-3 | . | 12 | TRBV6-4 | ASSDSVKEDTQY
TRBJ1-4 | few | 14 | TRBV25-1 | ASSASRQAGNEKLF
TRBJ2-5 | few | 14 | TRBV5-6 | ASSLEWFTGGETQY
TRBJ1-3 | . | 13 | TRBV7-9 | ASSLGPGDGNTIY
TRBJ2-3 | . | 14 | TRBV5-6 | ASSWTGSGYTDTQY
TRBJ2-5 | . | 11 | TRBV3-1/TRBV3-2 | ASSQYEWETQY
TRBJ1-2 | once | 13 | TRBV6-2/TRBV6-3 | ASSYSTGGTYGYT
TRBJ1-5 | . | 11 | TRBV4-1 | ASSRGTARAQH
TRBJ1-3 | . | 11 | TRBV6-5 | ASEGGSGNTIY
TRBJ1-1 | . | 11 | TRBV19 | ASSKQGNTEAF
TRBJ1-1 | . | 11 | TRBV30 | AWSVSQNTEAF
TRBJ1-1 | . | 12 | TRBV4-1 | ASSRPDSNTEAF
TRBJ2-1 | . | 14 | TRBV5-1 | ASSFASGGSYNEQF
TRBJ1-3 | once | 13 | TRBV18 | ASSSIQGSGNTIY
TRBJ2-2 | . | 13 | TRBV7-9 | ASSHYRGYTGELF
TRBJ1-3 | once | 12 | TRBV11-2 | ASSARQGRNTIY
TRBJ2-3 | . | 13 | TRBV11-3 | ASSPTGDGTDTQY
TRBJ1-3 | . | 14 | TRBV6-5 | ASSYSDRLPGNTIY
TRBJ1-2 | many | 14 | TRBV7-9 | ASSLEVRTTNYGYT
TRBJ2-7 | . | 13 | TRBV18 | ASSPPYFQGHEQY
TRBJ2-1 | . | 13 | TRBV4-2 | ASSQDRGLANEQF
TRBJ1-1 | . | 12 | TRBV11-1 | ASSYTQENTEAF
TRBJ1-1 | once | 14 | TRBV29-1 | SVEGEQQGAYTEAF
TRBJ1-5 | . | 14 | TRBV6-1 | ASSVRAPGSNQPQH
TRBJ1-2 | . | 13 | TRBV2 | ASSEYGQVPYGYT
TRBJ2-3 | . | 14 | TRBV5-4 | ASSSKTRRRTDTQY
TRBJ1-2 | . | 14 | TRBV9 | ASSGGGDSRGYGYT
TRBJ1-4 | . | 13 | TRBV5-5 | ASSLQQGAGEKLF
TRBJ2-2 | once | 13 | TRBV5-1 | ASSLYRVGAGELF
TRBJ2-7 | . | 11 | TRBV6-5 | ASSSTGVYEQY
TRBJ1-5 | . | 15 | TRBV7-8 | ASSSLGRVGSNQPQH
TRBJ2-3 | . | 13 | TRBV7-9 | ASSLSPGYTDTQY
TRBJ1-1 | . | 13 | TRBV14 | ASSQVAGAGTEAF
TRBJ1-2 | once | 11 | TRBV7-2 | ASSLAAMRGYT
TRBJ1-3 | few | 12 | TRBV25-1 | ASSDAGVENTIY